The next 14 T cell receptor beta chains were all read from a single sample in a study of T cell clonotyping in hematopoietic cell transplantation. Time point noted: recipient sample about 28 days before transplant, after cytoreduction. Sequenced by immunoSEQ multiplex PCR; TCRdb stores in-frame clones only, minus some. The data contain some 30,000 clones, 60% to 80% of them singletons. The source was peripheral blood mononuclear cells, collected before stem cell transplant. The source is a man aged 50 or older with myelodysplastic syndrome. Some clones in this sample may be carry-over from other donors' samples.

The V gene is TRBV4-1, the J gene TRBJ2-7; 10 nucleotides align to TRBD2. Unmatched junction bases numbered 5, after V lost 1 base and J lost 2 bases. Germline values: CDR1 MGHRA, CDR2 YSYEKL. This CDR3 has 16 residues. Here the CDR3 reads CASSQALAGVTYEQYF. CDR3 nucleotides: TGCGCCAGCAGCCAAGCCCTAGCGGGGGTAACCTACGAGCAGTACTTC.

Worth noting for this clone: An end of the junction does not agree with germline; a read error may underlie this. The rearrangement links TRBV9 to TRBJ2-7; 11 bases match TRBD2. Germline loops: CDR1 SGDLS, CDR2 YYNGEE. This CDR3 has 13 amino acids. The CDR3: CAGSVGLAGEQYF. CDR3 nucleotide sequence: TGTGCCGGCAGCGTAGGACTAGCGGGCGAGCAGTACTTC.

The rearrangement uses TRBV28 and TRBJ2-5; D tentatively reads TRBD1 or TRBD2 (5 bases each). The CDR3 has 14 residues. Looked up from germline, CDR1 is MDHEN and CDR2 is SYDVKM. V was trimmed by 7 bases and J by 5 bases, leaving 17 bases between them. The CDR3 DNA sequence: TGTGCCAGCACCTTGTGGGGACCCCAGGAGACCCAGTACTTC. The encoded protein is CASTLWGPQETQYF.

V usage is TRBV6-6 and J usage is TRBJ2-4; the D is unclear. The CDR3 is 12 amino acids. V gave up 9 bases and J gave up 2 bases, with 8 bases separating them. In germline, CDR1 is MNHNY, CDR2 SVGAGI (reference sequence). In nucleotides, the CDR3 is TGTGCCAGTAGCCGGCCCAAAAACATTCAGTACTTC. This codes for CASSRPKNIQYF.

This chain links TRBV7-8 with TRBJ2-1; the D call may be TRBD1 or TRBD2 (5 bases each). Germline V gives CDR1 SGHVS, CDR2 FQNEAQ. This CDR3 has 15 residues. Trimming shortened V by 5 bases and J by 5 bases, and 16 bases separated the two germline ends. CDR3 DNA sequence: TGTGCCAGCAGCCGAGGGGTAGGTTTCGACAATGAGCAGTTCTTC. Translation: CASSRGVGFDNEQFF.

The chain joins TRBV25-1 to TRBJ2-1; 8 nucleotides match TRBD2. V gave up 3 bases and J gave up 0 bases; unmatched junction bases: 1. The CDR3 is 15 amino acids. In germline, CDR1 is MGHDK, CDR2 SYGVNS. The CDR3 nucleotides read TGTGCCAGCAGTGATGGGACTAGCTCCTACAATGAGCAGTTCTTC. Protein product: CASSDGTSSYNEQFF.

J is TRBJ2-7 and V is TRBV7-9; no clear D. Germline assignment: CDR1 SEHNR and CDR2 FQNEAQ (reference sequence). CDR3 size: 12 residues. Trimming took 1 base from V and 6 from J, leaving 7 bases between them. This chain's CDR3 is CASSLGPVEQYF. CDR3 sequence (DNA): TGTGCCAGCAGCTTAGGGCCCGTCGAGCAGTACTTC.

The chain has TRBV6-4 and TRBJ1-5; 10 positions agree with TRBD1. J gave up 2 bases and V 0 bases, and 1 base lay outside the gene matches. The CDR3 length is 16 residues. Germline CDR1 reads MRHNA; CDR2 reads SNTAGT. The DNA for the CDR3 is TGTGCCAGCAGTGACTCCGGGACAGGGGGCAATCAGCCCCAGCATTTT. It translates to CASSDSGTGGNQPQHF.

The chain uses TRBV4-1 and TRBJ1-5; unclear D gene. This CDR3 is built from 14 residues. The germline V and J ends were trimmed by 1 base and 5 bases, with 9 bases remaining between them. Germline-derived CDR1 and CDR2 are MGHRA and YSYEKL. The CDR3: CASSQAKGYQPQHF. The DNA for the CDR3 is TGCGCCAGCAGCCAAGCAAAAGGGTATCAGCCCCAGCATTTT.

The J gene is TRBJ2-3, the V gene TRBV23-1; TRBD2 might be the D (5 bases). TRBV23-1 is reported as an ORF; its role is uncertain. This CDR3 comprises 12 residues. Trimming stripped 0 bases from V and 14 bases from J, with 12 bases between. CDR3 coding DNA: TGCGCCAGCAGTCAATCGGTACCGGGAAGGTATTTT. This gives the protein CASSQSVPGRYF.

The CDR3 nucleotides are TGCGCCAGCAGCCAAAACTTACAGGGGACCCAGCATTTT. Protein product: CASSQNLQGTQHF. The rearrangement joins TRBV4-3 to TRBJ1-5; 7 nucleotides align to TRBD1. From germline, CDR1 is LGHNA and CDR2 YSLEER. The CDR3 covers 13 residues. The J segment lost 11 bases and the V segment lost 2 bases, leaving 6 bases of the junction unmatched.

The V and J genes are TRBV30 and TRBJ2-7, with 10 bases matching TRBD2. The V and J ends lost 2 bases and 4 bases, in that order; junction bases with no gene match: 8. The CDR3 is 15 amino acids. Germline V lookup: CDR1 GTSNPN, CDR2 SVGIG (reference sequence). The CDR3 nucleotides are TGTGCCTGGAGTAATTTAGGACTAGCGGCTTACGAGCAGTACTTC. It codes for CAWSNLGLAAYEQYF.

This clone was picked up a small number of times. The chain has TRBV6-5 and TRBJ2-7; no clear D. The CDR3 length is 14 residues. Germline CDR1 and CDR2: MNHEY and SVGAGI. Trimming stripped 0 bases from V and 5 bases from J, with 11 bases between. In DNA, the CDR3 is TGTGCCAGCAGTTACTCAGGTCAAGCCCACGAGCAGTACTTC. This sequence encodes CASSYSGQAHEQYF.

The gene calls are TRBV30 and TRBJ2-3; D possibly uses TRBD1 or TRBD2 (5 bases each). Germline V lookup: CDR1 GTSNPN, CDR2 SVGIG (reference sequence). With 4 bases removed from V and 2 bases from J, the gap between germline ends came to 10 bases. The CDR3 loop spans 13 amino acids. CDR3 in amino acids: CAWTGPSTDTQYF. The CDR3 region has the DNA TGTGCCTGGACGGGGCCTTCCACAGATACGCAGTATTTT.